Below are 8 T cell receptor beta chains sequenced from a single sample in a study of blood T cells in healthy people across ages (dated by TCRdb to the mid-2010s). The receptor library was made with 5' RACE. The sample was run on an Illumina HiSeq 2500. A second PCR of about 6 to 12 cycles was performed with a sample-barcoded 5' primer and a J-beta primer mix. TCRdb reworked the public reads: Q25 trimming with fastp, MiXCR clone assembly, productive beta chains retained. Duplicate CDR3 protein sequences are folded into a single record with the most common DNA and genes. Across this sample there are 1.5 million to 2 million distinct CDR3 sequences, with under 30% seen only once. The ten top clones hold 7% to 9% of the sample. What was sequenced was blood. The receptors stem from a woman in her thirties in good health.

About this clonotype: Compared with germline, one end of the junction differs, possibly owing to a read error. The CDR3 spells CASSQDGLGRYEQYF. Here the CDR3 DNA reads TGTGCCAGCAGTCAAGATGGACTTGGCAGATACGAGCAGTACTTC. V usage is TRBV3-1 and J usage is TRBJ2-7; a weak D match, TRBD2 (5 bases). CDR1 is LGHDT and CDR2 is YNNKEL in the germline V gene (reference sequence). The CDR3 has 15 amino acids.

This chain connects TRBV7-9 to TRBJ2-7, with 10 bases identical to TRBD1. V shed 5 bases, J shed 0 bases, and the junction held 13 bases outside the gene matches. CDR1 SEHNR and CDR2 FQNEAQ come from the germline V gene (reference sequence). The CDR3 totals 18 residues. The CDR3 region has the DNA TGTGCCAGCAGCACATCCCTCGTGGGGACAGGGGACTCCTACGAGCAGTACTTC. Translation: CASSTSLVGTGDSYEQYF. Full variable domain (remainder filled in from reference TRBV7-9 and TRBJ2-7): DTGVSQNPRHKITKRGQNVTFRCDPISEHNRLYWYRQTLGQGPEFLTYFQNEAQLEKSRLLSDRFSAERPKGSFSTLEIQRTEQGDSAMYLCASSTSLVGTGDSYEQYFGPGTRLTVT.

This chain joins TRBV6-6 and TRBJ2-1; 10 bases agree with TRBD2. Looked up from germline, CDR1 is MNHNY and CDR2 is SVGAGI (reference sequence). Trimming cost V 3 bases and J 5 bases; bases outside gene matches: 4. The CDR3 is 15 amino acids. This CDR3 reads CASSYSSGRNNEQFF. Written as DNA, the CDR3 is TGTGCCAGCAGTTATAGTAGCGGGAGGAACAATGAGCAGTTCTTC.

The V and J genes are TRBV20-1 and TRBJ2-5; no definite D call. This CDR3 contains 14 residues. Trimming left V 4 bases short and J 4 bases short, with 16 bases between. Germline CDR1 reads DFQATT; CDR2 reads SNEGSKA (reference sequence). CDR3 DNA: TGCAGTGCTACCCTAACTTTACCGATAGAGACCCAGTACTTC. Amino acid sequence: CSATLTLPIETQYF.

This clonotype was picked up a small number of times. The chain is built from TRBV29-1 and TRBJ2-2; possibly TRBD2 for D (5 bases). From germline, CDR1 is SQVTM and CDR2 ANQGSEA. The CDR3 sequence is 14 residues long. With 3 bases removed from V and 5 bases from J, the gap between germline ends came to 13 bases. The CDR3 is CSVEVGSETGELFF. CDR3 nucleotide sequence: TGCAGCGTTGAGGTTGGTAGCGAGACCGGGGAGCTGTTTTTT.

There are many counts of this clonotype. The V and J genes are TRBV5-1 and TRBJ2-1, with TRBD2 matching 9 bases. This CDR3 comprises 15 residues. Germline trimming cut 0 bases from V and 6 bases from J; bases unmatched to any gene: 4. Germline CDR1 reads SGHRS; CDR2 reads YFSETQ. In DNA, the CDR3 is TGCGCCAGCAGCTTGGGACTAGCGGACCTCAATGAGCAGTTCTTC. This gives the protein CASSLGLADLNEQFF. The full variable domain, in which reference TRBV5-1 and TRBJ2-1 provide the parts outside the CDR3, is KAGVTQTPRYLIKTRGQQVTLSCSPISGHRSVSWYQQTPGQGLQFLFEYFSETQRNKGNFPGRFSGRQFSNSRSEMNVSTLELGDSALYLCASSLGLADLNEQFFGPGTRLTVL.

This sequence joins TRBV29-1 and TRBJ2-2; TRBD1 matches 10 bases. The CDR3 extends over 15 amino acids. Germline values: CDR1 SQVTM, CDR2 ANQGSEA. J was trimmed by 7 bases and V by 3 bases; bases with no gene match: 8. DNA for the CDR3: TGCAGCGTTGAGGGGGGGACAGGGGAAATCGGGGAGCTGTTTTTT. Its protein is CSVEGGTGEIGELFF.

The V gene is TRBV10-1, the J gene TRBJ2-7; 10 bases are shared with TRBD1. Germline trimming cut 8 bases from V and 7 bases from J; bases unmatched to any gene: 11. The CDR3 runs to 14 residues. CDR1 and CDR2 (germline): WNHNN, SYGVQD (reference sequence). The CDR3 region is CASRPGQGINEQYF. As DNA, the CDR3 is TGCGCCAGCCGGCCGGGACAGGGGATCAATGAGCAGTACTTC.